This TCR beta chain comes out of a study of cytomegalovirus exposure and HLA in healthy donors. Findings and caveats of the study: Later on, an analysis found that several of the most significant clusters appeared to be linked to common viral pathogens, which included parvovirus B19. Previous analysis showed most TCR beta V segments were productive about 87% or about 30% of the time. Equally common other TCR beta chains were less clonally expanded than HLA-associated ones, a later analysis found. Specificity of three CMV-associated chains for CMV antigens was verified in vitro.

PCR was performed using 60 Vbeta and 13 Jbeta primers. The table came from immunoSEQ multiplex PCR; TCRdb's copy has only in-frame clones and leaves some out. The repertoire holds about 150,000 clones, around 75% seen once, with about 2% in the top ten. Note on this clone: What it recognizes is unknown.

V lost 4 bases and J 3 bases, leaving 7 bases between the germline ends. CDR1 and CDR2 from the germline V gene are SNHLY and FYNNEI. The CDR3 runs 13 residues. The sample comprised PBMCs. The chain links TRBV2 to TRBJ1-3; D unresolved. The origin of this receptor is a woman between 35 and 50 years old in good health and CMV-seronegative. For the CDR3, the DNA is TGTGCCAGCAGTGTTCTACTTGGAAACACCATATATTTT. It is translated as CASSVLLGNTIYF.